The 8 T cell receptor beta chains in this list originate from one sample, sequenced in a study of T-cell reconstitution after alpha-beta-depleted transplantation in children. Unique molecular identifiers were incorporated into the prepared TCRbeta library. A single record per CDR3 protein comes from TCRdb applying MiXCR to the PCR reads. The table includes roughly 66,000 distinct CDR3 sequences, 4% to 5% detected once. The specimen comprised PBMCs, mostly from graft donor cells, sampled 180 days after TCRalphabeta/CD19-depleted stem cell transplant. Receptors were obtained from a boy under three years old who had a stem cell transplant for acute myeloid leukemia, so the T cells may come from the graft donor.

This clonotype was seen ten or more times. The DNA for the CDR3 is TGTGCCAGCAGCGCCCGGACTACTCAAGAGACCCAGTACTTC. Translated, it gives CASSARTTQETQYF. The chain carries TRBV13 and TRBJ2-5; TRBD2 might be the D (6 bases). Trimming removed 5 bases from V and 2 bases from J, with 12 bases in between. The germline CDR1 and CDR2 sequences are PRHDT and FYEKMQ (reference sequence). This CDR3 is built from 14 residues.

Many counts were recorded for this clonotype. The rearrangement links TRBV4-1 to TRBJ1-5; 7 bases line up with TRBD1. Losses at the gene ends were 0 bases for V and 3 bases for J; bases not matched to a gene: 8. CDR1 and CDR2 (germline): MGHRA, YSYEKL. The CDR3 totals 17 residues. CDR3 DNA: TGCGCCAGCAGCCAAGAATTCGGGACAGCCTACAATCAGCCCCAGCATTTT. Translated, it gives CASSQEFGTAYNQPQHF.

This clonotype was detected ten times or more. V and J are TRBV4-1 and TRBJ2-3; unclear D gene. Trimming took 6 bases from V and 7 from J, leaving 20 bases between them. The CDR3 is 15 residues long. Germline CDR1 and CDR2: MGHRA and YSYEKL. CDR3 sequence: CASRPTAFSLYTQYF. The CDR3 DNA is TGCGCCAGCAGGCCTACAGCATTCAGTTTGTATACGCAGTATTTT.

This clonotype was recorded at least ten times. This chain links TRBV11-2 with TRBJ2-7; D is unclear. The CDR3 length is 15 residues. Germline assignment: CDR1 SGHAT and CDR2 FQNNGV. V was pared by 4 bases and J by 5 bases, with 18 bases between. The CDR3 protein is CASSSEVGRSDEQYF. DNA for the CDR3: TGTGCCAGCAGCTCCGAGGTTGGCAGGTCCGACGAGCAGTACTTC.

This clonotype showed up many times. This chain uses TRBV6-6 with TRBJ2-3; D is undetermined. This CDR3 is built from 12 residues. Germline V gene lookup returns CDR1 MNHNY and CDR2 SVGAGI (reference sequence). V was shortened by 6 bases and J by 6 bases, with 10 bases between the two germline ends. The CDR3 protein is CASSLIQDTQYF. The CDR3 coding sequence is TGTGCCAGCAGCCTAATACAGGATACGCAGTATTTT.

This clonotype was detected many times. The chain carries TRBV2 and TRBJ2-7; D is uncertain. The CDR3 has 12 amino acids. V gave up 2 bases and J gave up 2 bases, with 4 bases separating them. Germline V gene sequence: CDR1 SNHLY, CDR2 FYNNEI. The CDR3: CASSEFTYEQYV. CDR3 bases: TGTGCCAGCAGTGAATTCACCTACGAGCAGTACGTC.

This clonotype has ten or more counts. The chain couples TRBV7-9 to TRBJ1-2; no clear D. The CDR3 spans 13 residues. Germline-derived CDR1 and CDR2 are SEHNR and FQNEAQ (reference sequence). Trimming removed 5 bases from V and 5 bases from J, with 12 bases in between. This chain's CDR3 is CASSVDWEYGYTF. In DNA form, the CDR3 reads TGTGCCAGCAGCGTAGACTGGGAGTATGGCTACACCTTC.

This clonotype was seen many times. The V and J genes are TRBV27 and TRBJ2-1; maybe TRBD2 (6 bases). Germline V gene sequence: CDR1 MNHEY, CDR2 SMNVEV (reference sequence). The ends were cut back, 5 bases at V and 2 bases at J, with 19 bases in the middle. The CDR3 runs 17 residues. The CDR3 nucleotides are TGTGCCAGCAGTCCTACCCCTCGCGGGGCAACCTACAATGAGCAGTTCTTC. This codes for CASSPTPRGATYNEQFF.